These 27 T cell receptor beta chains came from one sample sequenced in a study of CD8 T cells in ankylosing spondylitis. TCRdb re-derived calls from the 5' RACE reads in MiXCR, one entry per CDR3 protein. Of 150,000 to 200,000 distinct CDR3 sequences listed, around a sixth are singletons. The sequenced sample consisted of blood, either unsorted or a sorted T cell fraction (not recorded which). These receptors were taken from a male donor under 30 with ankylosing spondylitis or in good health (not recorded which).

This clonotype was seen at least ten times. The chain is built from TRBV7-2 and TRBJ2-1; D ambiguous. Germline V gene lookup returns CDR1 SGHTA and CDR2 FQGNSA. Trimming cost V 2 bases and J 7 bases, with 3 bases left between them. The CDR3 contains 11 residues. DNA of the CDR3: TGTGCCAGCAGCTTAAAAAATGAGCAGTTCTTC. Its translation: CASSLKNEQFF.

There are many counts of this clonotype. The rearrangement uses TRBV6-2 or TRBV6-3 and TRBJ2-5, with 10 nucleotides matching TRBD2. The CDR3 extends over 15 amino acids. After removal of 6 bases from V and 5 bases from J, the junction contained 9 bases not matched to a gene. The V gene's germline CDR1 is MNHEY and CDR2 SVGEGT. DNA of the CDR3: TGTGCCAGCAGCCACCTGACTAGCGGGCGCGAGACCCAGTACTTC. Its protein is CASSHLTSGRETQYF.

This clonotype has a count of ten or more. The V call is TRBV6-1, the J call TRBJ2-7, with D possibly matching TRBD2 (5 bases). V lost 3 bases and J 3 bases, leaving 12 bases between the germline ends. The CDR3 covers 14 residues. The V gene's germline CDR1 is MNHNS and CDR2 SASEGT. In DNA form, the CDR3 reads TGTGCCAGCAGTGACTCCGGGAATGTCTACGAGCAGTACGTC. Encoded protein: CASSDSGNVYEQYV.

This clonotype showed up many times. The chain links TRBV4-1 to TRBJ2-3; D is undetermined. This CDR3 has 18 amino acids. V lost 0 bases to trimming and J lost 0 bases, with 16 bases between them. Germline CDR1 reads MGHRA; CDR2 reads YSYEKL. This CDR3 reads CASSQDSWLISSTDTQYF. CDR3 in DNA: TGCGCCAGCAGCCAAGATAGTTGGCTAATCTCTAGCACAGATACGCAGTATTTT.

V gene TRBV4-1 combines with J gene TRBJ1-1; 7 bases match TRBD1. This CDR3 is built from 15 residues. CDR1 and CDR2 from the germline V gene are MGHRA and YSYEKL. With 3 bases clipped from V and 2 bases from J, the junction kept 6 bases outside the gene matches. The CDR3 bases are TGCGCCAGCAGCCAGGGGGACAGAATTAACACTGAAGCTTTCTTT. This codes for CASSQGDRINTEAFF.

There are many counts of this clonotype. J is TRBJ1-6 and V is TRBV5-1, with a tentative D call TRBD1 (5 bases). This CDR3 comprises 14 residues. V was clipped by 6 bases and J by 11 bases, with 18 bases between them. Germline V gene sequence: CDR1 SGHRS, CDR2 YFSETQ. Here the CDR3 DNA reads TGCGCCAGCAAGTTACTAGGGGAAGATGCACCCCTCCACTTT. This sequence encodes CASKLLGEDAPLHF. Based on the CDR3 plus reference TRBV5-1 and TRBJ1-6, the full variable domain is KAGVTQTPRYLIKTRGQQVTLSCSPISGHRSVSWYQQTPGQGLQFLFEYFSETQRNKGNFPGRFSGRQFSNSRSEMNVSTLELGDSALYLCASKLLGEDAPLHFGNGTRLTVT.

The rearrangement links TRBV29-1 to TRBJ1-1; D is uncertain. Germline CDR1 is SQVTM and CDR2 is ANQGSEA. The length of the CDR3 is 12 residues. V was trimmed by 4 bases and J by 1 base, leaving 7 bases between them. In DNA form, the CDR3 reads TGCAGCGTTGTCGACTCGAACACTGAAGCTTTCTTT. It yields the protein CSVVDSNTEAFF.

This clonotype occurred many times. This chain joins TRBV12-3 or TRBV12-4 and TRBJ2-4; 9 bases are a match to TRBD1. The CDR3 contains 13 residues. V dropped 6 bases and J dropped 6; count of bases not matched to a gene: 3. The CDR3 DNA sequence: TGTGCCAGCAGCCCGGGACAGGGAAACATTCAGTACTTC. It is translated as CASSPGQGNIQYF.

In this sample, this clonotype turned up many times. This chain links TRBV20-1 with TRBJ2-7, with D perhaps assigned TRBD1 or TRBD2 (5 bases each). This CDR3 is built from 14 residues. V was pared by 0 bases and J by 2 bases, with 11 bases between. In germline, CDR1 is DFQATT, CDR2 SNEGSKA (reference sequence). The CDR3 DNA reads as TGCAGTGCTAGAGATAGGGACCTGCCCTACGAGCAGTACGTC. Translating gives CSARDRDLPYEQYV.

This clonotype was counted at least ten times. The gene calls are TRBV9 and TRBJ2-1; 9 bases fit TRBD1. This CDR3 is 15 amino acids long. CDR1 SGDLS and CDR2 YYNGEE come from the germline V gene. J gave up 5 bases and V 4 bases, and 7 bases lay outside the gene matches. The CDR3 bases are TGTGCCAGCAGCCGAGTCTGGACAGGGGACAATGAGCAGTTCTTC. Translated: CASSRVWTGDNEQFF.

This clonotype was detected many times. V gene TRBV12-3 or TRBV12-4 combines with J gene TRBJ2-5; 8 nucleotides line up with TRBD1. Trimming cost V 1 base and J 5 bases; bases outside gene matches: 3. CDR3 size: 14 residues. CDR3 DNA: TGTGCCAGCAGTTTAGGGACAGGGAGCGAGACCCAGTACTTC. As protein: CASSLGTGSETQYF.

The chain combines TRBV6-5 with TRBJ2-5; D call uncertain. V dropped 0 bases and J dropped 5 bases, with 10 bases sitting between them. Germline V gene data show CDR1 as MNHEY and CDR2 as SVGAGI. This CDR3 has 14 amino acids. The CDR3 bases are TGTGCCAGCAGTTACTCGCTTCTTCCCGAGACCCAGTACTTC. Residues: CASSYSLLPETQYF.

This clonotype was observed many times. This sequence joins TRBV6-2 or TRBV6-3 and TRBJ2-4, with 8 bases lining up with TRBD1. Per the germline V gene, CDR1 is MNHEY and CDR2 is SVGEGT. After removal of 6 bases from V and 1 base from J, the junction contained 8 bases not matched to a gene. This CDR3 comprises 16 residues. The CDR3 protein is CASRTYRGAAKNIQYF. The CDR3 region has the DNA TGTGCCAGCAGGACCTACAGGGGGGCGGCCAAAAACATTCAGTACTTC.

This clonotype was seen repeatedly, ten times or more. The chain couples TRBV13 to TRBJ2-1; 8 bases fit TRBD2. Germline V gene sequence: CDR1 PRHDT, CDR2 FYEKMQ (reference sequence). The CDR3 has 15 amino acids. Trimming cost V 1 base and J 3 bases; bases outside gene matches: 2. CDR3 DNA: TGTGCCAGCAGCTTAGAGCGGGAGTACTACAATGAGCAGTTCTTC. Protein: CASSLEREYYNEQFF.

This clonotype was counted a few times. This sequence joins TRBV12-3 or TRBV12-4 and TRBJ1-5; 8 bases fit TRBD1. The CDR3 loop spans 19 amino acids. V gave up 5 bases and J gave up 6 bases; unmatched junction bases: 21. The CDR3 bases are TGTGCCAGCAGTCCGGGTACTCGTGGGGGCAGGGGGCTTAGTCAGCCCCAGCATTTT. Translated: CASSPGTRGGRGLSQPQHF.

This clonotype appeared many times. The chain combines TRBV7-2 with TRBJ2-5; possible D gene TRBD2, 5 bases. The V gene lost 5 bases and the J gene lost 2 bases, with 15 bases spanning the gap. CDR1 and CDR2 from the germline V gene are SGHTA and FQGNSA. This CDR3 has 15 amino acids. Written as DNA, the CDR3 is TGTGCCAGCAGCCAACAACAGCCGGGACAAGAGACCCAGTACTTC. Its translation: CASSQQQPGQETQYF.

V is TRBV4-1 and J is TRBJ2-1; D may be TRBD1 or TRBD2 (5 bases each). CDR3 length equals 17 residues. The V end was cut by 0 bases, the J end by 5 bases, with 17 bases between. Germline CDR1 and CDR2: MGHRA and YSYEKL. The CDR3 region is CASSQERGRGLHNEQFF. CDR3 DNA sequence: TGCGCCAGCAGCCAAGAAAGGGGCCGCGGGTTGCACAATGAGCAGTTCTTC.

This clonotype was seen ten or more times. The V gene is TRBV3-1, the J gene TRBJ2-2, with 13 bases identical to TRBD2. Germline V gives CDR1 LGHDT, CDR2 YNNKEL (reference sequence). The CDR3 runs to 17 residues. The J segment lost 13 bases and the V segment lost 6 bases, leaving 17 bases of the junction unmatched. The CDR3 region has the DNA TGTGCCAGCAGTCCAGGACTAGCGGGAGCGCCATCGCTTAGGCTGTTTTTT. It yields the protein CASSPGLAGAPSLRLFF.

This clonotype appeared many times. J is TRBJ1-5 and V is TRBV20-1; maybe TRBD1 (5 bases). Per the germline V gene, CDR1 is DFQATT and CDR2 is SNEGSKA (reference sequence). The CDR3 covers 14 residues. V shed 2 bases and J shed 1 base, with 9 bases lying between them. In DNA form, the CDR3 reads TGCAGTGCTAGACAGGGCTCCAGCAATCAGCCCCAGCATTTT. As protein: CSARQGSSNQPQHF.

This clonotype was observed at least ten times. CDR3 bases: TGTGCCAGCAGTTTAAGGCAGAATAATTCACCCCTCCACTTT. It is translated as CASSLRQNNSPLHF. V gene TRBV12-3 or TRBV12-4 combines with J gene TRBJ1-6; D uncertain. Trimming stripped 2 bases from V and 5 bases from J, with 7 bases between. The CDR3 sequence is 14 residues long.

The table lists this clonotype with a few counts. The chain combines TRBV20-1 with TRBJ2-1, with a possible D match to TRBD1 (5 bases). The germline V and J ends were trimmed by 5 bases and 1 base, with 15 bases remaining between them. Germline-derived CDR1 and CDR2 are DFQATT and SNEGSKA (reference sequence). This CDR3 is 15 amino acids long. CDR3 sequence: CSASSRGQSYNEQFF. The CDR3 bases are TGCAGTGCTTCCTCTAGGGGTCAGTCCTACAATGAGCAGTTCTTC.

This clonotype appeared many times. This rearrangement joins TRBV6-5 to TRBJ2-2; D remains ambiguous. V was shortened by 8 bases and J by 2 bases, with 12 bases between the two germline ends. The CDR3 loop spans 14 amino acids. The germline V gene has CDR1 MNHEY and CDR2 SVGAGI. The CDR3 DNA reads TGTGCCAGCCACCCCCCAAGAAACACCGGGGAGCTGTTTTTT. The encoded protein is CASHPPRNTGELFF.

This clonotype was detected many times. This rearrangement joins TRBV25-1 to TRBJ2-7, with 9 positions matching TRBD2. J was trimmed by 2 bases and V by 11 bases; bases with no gene match: 13. CDR3 size: 15 residues. Germline CDR1 is MGHDK and CDR2 is SYGVNS. CDR3 residues: CAPGGRAFSTYEQYV. CDR3 in DNA: TGTGCCCCAGGCGGGAGGGCCTTTTCCACCTACGAGCAGTACGTC.

The chain carries TRBV18 and TRBJ1-1; unclear D gene. The V end was cut by 1 base, the J end by 3 bases, with 15 bases between. The CDR3 has 16 amino acids. Germline V gives CDR1 KGHSH, CDR2 LQKENI. This CDR3 is CASSPRTADSYTEAFF. CDR3 nucleotides: TGTGCCAGCTCACCACGGACGGCGGATTCGTACACTGAAGCTTTCTTT.

This clonotype was recorded many times. V is TRBV20-1 and J is TRBJ2-3, with D perhaps matching TRBD1 or TRBD2 (5 bases each). CDR1 DFQATT and CDR2 SNEGSKA come from the germline V gene (reference sequence). V dropped 3 bases and J dropped 4 bases, with 17 bases sitting between them. The CDR3 is 15 residues long. CDR3 loop: CSASRDGNPSDTQYF. CDR3 DNA: TGCAGTGCTAGCCGGGACGGTAACCCCTCAGATACGCAGTATTTT.

This chain connects TRBV3-1 to TRBJ1-4, with D unresolved. The CDR3 runs 12 residues. The V gene lost 8 bases and the J gene lost 3 bases, with 7 bases spanning the gap. Per germline, CDR1 LGHDT and CDR2 YNNKEL (reference sequence). CDR3 sequence: CASGRSNEKLFF. As DNA, the CDR3 is TGTGCCAGCGGGAGGTCTAATGAAAAACTGTTTTTT.

This clonotype has at least ten counts. The V gene is TRBV10-2, the J gene TRBJ1-2; D might be TRBD1 (6 bases). Per the germline V gene, CDR1 is WSHSY and CDR2 is SAAADI. The V gene lost 7 bases and the J gene lost 8 bases, with 11 bases spanning the gap. This CDR3 contains 11 residues. Written as DNA, the CDR3 is TGCGCCAGCATCGGGGGCGGAGGCTACACCTTC. Protein product: CASIGGGGYTF.